This record covers a single T cell receptor gamma chain. Its antigen is not identified. Other DNA sequences within the sample encode an identical CDR3. This sample stems from a study of Vδ1+ human thymocytes. Regarding the study as a whole: Despite high sort purity, roughly 20% of thymic T cell receptor delta sequences were Vdelta2. Thymic TRG and TRD repertoires appeared highly polyclonal.

Sequences come from RNA converted to cDNA by reverse transcription. The CDR3 regions were amplified by multiplex PCR from V-gene primers to a constant-region primer. TCRdb re-called the multiplex PCR reads using CATT. The table includes 25,000 to 30,000 gamma-chain clones, around 18% detected once. Germline V gives CDR1 VENAVY, CDR2 YDSYNSRV. Trimming cost V 2 bases and J 0 bases; bases outside gene matches: 0. The CDR3 runs to 14 residues. This receptor was taken from a boy younger than two who had congenital heart surgery. The V and J genes are TRGV8 and TRGJP1. Sequencing was performed on Vdelta1+ gamma-delta thymocytes from the thymus. Subset denoted: FACS-sorted CD3+ TCRalphabeta- TCRVdelta1+ TCRVdelta2- thymocytes. In nucleotides, the CDR3 is TGTGCCACCTGGGATAATACCACTGGTTGGTTCAAGATATTT. Translation: CATWDNTTGWFKIF.